Listed below are T cell receptor beta chains from one sample, sequenced in a study of control samples from healthy donors and cancer patients. Clones were read by immunoSEQ multiplex PCR, and TCRdb kept only the in-frame ones, dropping some. The top ten hold over 13% of the sample, which has around 100,000 clones, about 87% seen once. Sequenced material: blood. These TCRs come from a woman between 65 and 79 years old in good health. Both conserved end residues are part of each CDR3. The order of the fields is V gene, J gene, D gene, clone size, CDR3 protein, CDR3 DNA. The D gene is left open where the match is weak. A clone size is listed for some rows: how often the clone was seen (once, few, many), or a class if it is expanded.

>TRBV20-1|TRBJ1-3|-|few
CSASIGASGNTIYF
TGCAGTGCTAGTATAGGTGCCTCTGGAAACACCATATATTTT
>TRBV7-9|TRBJ2-7|TRBD1|-
CASSPRLTGAEQYF
TGTGCCAGCAGCCCCCGACTTACAGGGGCTGAGCAGTACTTC
>TRBV5-5|TRBJ2-7|-|-
CASSFGQGDDEQYF
TGTGCCAGCAGCTTCGGGCAGGGCGACGACGAGCAGTACTTC
>TRBV6-1|TRBJ2-7|TRBD1|few
CASSEAGTEYEQYF
TGTGCCAGCAGTGAAGCCGGGACAGAATACGAGCAGTACTTC
>TRBV5-1|TRBJ2-2|TRBD1|-
CASSSGTGQSTGELFF
TGCGCCAGCAGCTCGGGGACAGGACAAAGCACCGGGGAGCTGTTTTTT
>TRBV19|TRBJ1-6|-|-
CSVYYVRDNNSPLHF
TGTTCGGTTTACTACGTCCGGGACAATAATTCACCCCTCCACTTT
>TRBV19|TRBJ1-1|-|-
CASSVWDSRGSEAFF
TGTGCCAGTAGTGTCTGGGACTCGCGTGGGTCTGAAGCTTTCTTT
>TRBV9|TRBJ2-1|-|-
CASSPPGPPGNEQFF
TGTGCCAGCAGCCCCCCAGGTCCTCCGGGCAATGAGCAGTTCTTC
>TRBV18|TRBJ2-1|-|few
CASSPESGFTYNEQFF
TGTGCCAGCTCACCAGAGTCGGGGTTCACCTACAATGAGCAGTTCTTC
>TRBV7-2|TRBJ1-1|-|-
CATKRFSKEDTEAFF
TGTGCCACCAAGAGGTTTTCGAAAGAGGATACTGAAGCTTTCTTT
>TRBV5-1|TRBJ2-5|TRBD1|-
CASSPGTGGGGETQYF
TGCGCCAGCAGCCCTGGGACAGGGGGCGGTGGAGAGACCCAGTACTTC
>TRBV3-1/TRBV3-2|TRBJ1-2|-|-
CASSRSDPNYGYTF
TGTGCCAGCAGCCGGAGCGACCCTAACTATGGCTACACCTTC
>TRBV30|TRBJ2-5|TRBD2|-
CAWSPQGRAGGQETQYF
TGTGCCTGGAGTCCTCAAGGGAGGGCGGGAGGGCAAGAGACCCAGTACTTC
>TRBV29-1|TRBJ2-5|TRBD1|-
CSVGEDRGETQYF
TGCAGCGTTGGAGAGGACAGGGGAGAGACCCAGTACTTC
>TRBV5-5|TRBJ2-1|TRBD2|-
CASSSKWTSGGEQFF
TGTGCCAGCAGCTCTAAATGGACTAGCGGGGGAGAGCAGTTCTTC
>TRBV6-4|TRBJ2-6|-|many
CASSDNSGANVLTF
TGTGCCAGCAGTGACAACTCTGGGGCCAACGTCCTGACTTTC
>TRBV9|TRBJ1-4|-|-
CASSQRSGNEKLFF
TGTGCCAGCAGCCAGAGGTCGGGGAATGAAAAACTGTTTTTT
>TRBV20-1|TRBJ1-1|-|-
CSASRDFNTEAFF
TGCAGTGCTAGTAGGGACTTCAACACTGAAGCTTTCTTT
>TRBV6-5|TRBJ1-5|-|-
CASRPIKNQPQHF
TGTGCCAGCAGACCTATAAAAAATCAGCCCCAGCATTTT
>TRBV2|TRBJ2-2|TRBD2|once
CASRAPGLRSAGELFF
TGTGCCAGCAGAGCCCCGGGACTAAGGTCCGCCGGGGAGCTGTTTTTT
>TRBV7-8|TRBJ1-5|TRBD1|-
CASSSRQGSNQPQHF
TGTGCCAGCAGCTCCCGACAGGGAAGCAATCAGCCCCAGCATTTT
>TRBV5-1|TRBJ2-7|-|-
CASSLRSSLEQYF
TGCGCCAGCAGCTTGCGCAGCTCTCTCGAGCAGTACTTC
>TRBV4-2|TRBJ2-5|TRBD2|-
CASSQDHPSGAETQYF
TGTGCCAGCAGCCAAGATCATCCTAGCGGGGCGGAGACCCAGTACTTC
>TRBV6-1|TRBJ1-5|-|-
CASSETGRQPQHF
TGTGCCAGCAGTGAAACAGGCCGGCAGCCCCAGCATTTT